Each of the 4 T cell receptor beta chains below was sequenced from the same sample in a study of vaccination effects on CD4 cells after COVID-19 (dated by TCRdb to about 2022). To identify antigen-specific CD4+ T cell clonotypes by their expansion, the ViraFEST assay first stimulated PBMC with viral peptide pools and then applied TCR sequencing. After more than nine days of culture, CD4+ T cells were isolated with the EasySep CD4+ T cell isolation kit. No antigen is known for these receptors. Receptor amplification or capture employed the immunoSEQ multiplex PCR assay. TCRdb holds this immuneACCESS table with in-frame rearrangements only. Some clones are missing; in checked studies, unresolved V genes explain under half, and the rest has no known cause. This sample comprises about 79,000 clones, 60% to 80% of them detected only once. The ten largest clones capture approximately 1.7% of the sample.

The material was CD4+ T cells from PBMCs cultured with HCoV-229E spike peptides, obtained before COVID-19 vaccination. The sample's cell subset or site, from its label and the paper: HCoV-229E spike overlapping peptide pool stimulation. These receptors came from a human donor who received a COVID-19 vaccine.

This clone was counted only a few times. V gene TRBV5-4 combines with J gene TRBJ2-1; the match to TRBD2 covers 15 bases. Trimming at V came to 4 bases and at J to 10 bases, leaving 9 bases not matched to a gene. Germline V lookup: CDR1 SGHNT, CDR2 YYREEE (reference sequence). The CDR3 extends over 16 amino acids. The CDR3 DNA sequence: TGTGCCAGCAGCCCCAGGACTAGCGGGGGGGCCGGGGAGCAGTTCTTC. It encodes CASSPRTSGGAGEQFF.

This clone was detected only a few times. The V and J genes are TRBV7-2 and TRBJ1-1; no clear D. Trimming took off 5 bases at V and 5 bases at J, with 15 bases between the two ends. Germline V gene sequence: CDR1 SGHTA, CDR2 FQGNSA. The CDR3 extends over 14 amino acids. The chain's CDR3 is CASSVGTTGTEAFF. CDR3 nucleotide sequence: TGTGCCAGCAGCGTAGGCACGACGGGGACTGAAGCTTTCTTT.

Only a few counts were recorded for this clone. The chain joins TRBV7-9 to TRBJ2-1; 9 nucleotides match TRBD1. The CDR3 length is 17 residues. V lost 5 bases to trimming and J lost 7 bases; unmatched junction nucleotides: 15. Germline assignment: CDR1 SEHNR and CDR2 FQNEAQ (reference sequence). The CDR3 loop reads CASSPHNGVDRGNEQFF. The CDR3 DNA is TGTGCCAGCAGCCCCCATAATGGTGTCGACAGGGGGAATGAGCAGTTCTTC.

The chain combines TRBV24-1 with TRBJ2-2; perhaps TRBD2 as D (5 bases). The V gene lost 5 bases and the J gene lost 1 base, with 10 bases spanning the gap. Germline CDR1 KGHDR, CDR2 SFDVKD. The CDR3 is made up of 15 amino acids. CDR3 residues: CATSVGVWNTGELFF. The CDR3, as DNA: TGTGCCACCAGTGTCGGGGTTTGGAACACCGGGGAGCTGTTTTTT.